A selection of T cell receptor beta chains follows, all from one sample in a study of PD-1 blockade in mismatch repair-deficient tumors. TCRdb's copy holds only in-frame clones and misses some; the assay was immunoSEQ multiplex PCR. The sample has roughly 80,000 clones, roughly 80% seen once; the top ten hold more than 2.5%. Sequenced material: peripheral blood, taken 12 weeks after starting pembrolizumab. The receptors come from an adult with mismatch repair-deficient cancer. Each CDR3 is given with its conserved first and last residue. The listing skips clone size in some rows; elsewhere it reads once, few, many or a size class.

size: .; V: TRBV6-5; J: TRBJ2-5; CDR3: CASSYSTLARPQTQYF
size: .; V: TRBV27; J: TRBJ1-2; CDR3: CASSSGAVSGYTF
size: few; V: TRBV11-2; J: TRBJ2-7; CDR3: CASKYTFSYEQYF
size: .; V: TRBV9; J: TRBJ2-3; CDR3: CASSVEVDTQYF
size: .; V: TRBV11-2; J: TRBJ1-2; CDR3: CASSLGLVRNYGYTF
size: .; V: TRBV6-6; J: TRBJ1-2; CDR3: CASSSGQGGGYTF
size: few; V: TRBV11-2; J: TRBJ2-5; CDR3: CASSLDFGGTQYF
size: .; V: TRBV7-2; J: TRBJ1-1; CDR3: CASSRGDRANTEAFF
size: .; V: TRBV15; J: TRBJ1-1; CDR3: CATSRAGQGSTEAFF
size: .; V: TRBV5-4; J: TRBJ2-7; CDR3: CASSLVGQDYEQYF
size: .; V: TRBV30; J: TRBJ2-2; CDR3: CAWNAGANTGELFF
size: .; V: TRBV30; J: TRBJ1-1; CDR3: CAWSVSLLNTEAFF
size: .; V: TRBV19; J: TRBJ2-3; CDR3: CASRVGGTDTQYF
size: .; V: TRBV5-1; J: TRBJ2-3; CDR3: CASSLVTLMGTDTQYF
size: .; V: TRBV7-2; J: TRBJ1-1; CDR3: CASIGGRTEAFF
size: .; V: TRBV18; J: TRBJ2-1; CDR3: CASSRQDYNEQFF
size: .; V: TRBV30; J: TRBJ2-7; CDR3: CAWSGPPQGYEQYF
size: once; V: TRBV7-8; J: TRBJ1-5; CDR3: CASSSDSNQPQHF
size: .; V: TRBV19; J: TRBJ1-5; CDR3: CASSMDRENNQPQHF
size: .; V: TRBV7-9; J: TRBJ2-2; CDR3: CASSHNTGELFF
size: .; V: TRBV11-3; J: TRBJ2-7; CDR3: CASTSSRYEQYF
size: .; V: TRBV6-5; J: TRBJ1-3; CDR3: CASSPYRASGNTIYF
size: few; V: TRBV2; J: TRBJ2-2; CDR3: CASSRTTTQNTGELFF
size: once; V: TRBV11-2; J: TRBJ1-5; CDR3: CASSFDRNSNQPQHF
size: .; V: TRBV2; J: TRBJ1-5; CDR3: CASGESGPQHF
size: few; V: TRBV7-9; J: TRBJ2-5; CDR3: CASSSPDRIQETQYF
size: .; V: TRBV6-5; J: TRBJ1-2; CDR3: CASSSLQGRGYTF
size: .; V: TRBV14; J: TRBJ2-4; CDR3: CASSQGASGAKNIQYF
size: .; V: TRBV11-3; J: TRBJ2-7; CDR3: CASTPGGSTYEQYF
size: once; V: TRBV7-8; J: TRBJ1-4; CDR3: CASSLASQANEKLFF
size: .; V: TRBV9; J: TRBJ2-1; CDR3: CASSVGPSGSSYNEQFF
size: .; V: TRBV5-6; J: TRBJ2-5; CDR3: CASSSLLTGVVETQYF
size: few; V: TRBV7-9; J: TRBJ1-3; CDR3: CASSLERMGNSGNTIYF
size: .; V: TRBV5-1; J: TRBJ2-7; CDR3: CASRLEGAGHEQYF
size: .; V: TRBV7-6; J: TRBJ2-5; CDR3: CASSLVGEGVETQYF
size: .; V: TRBV10-1; J: TRBJ2-1; CDR3: CASSESAESSYNEQFF
size: .; V: TRBV6-1; J: TRBJ2-5; CDR3: CASMKQGAETQYF
size: .; V: TRBV4-3; J: TRBJ1-3; CDR3: CASSPTGFIGNTIYF
size: few; V: TRBV6-4; J: TRBJ2-3; CDR3: CASSDNQGADTQYF
size: .; V: TRBV5-6; J: TRBJ2-7; CDR3: CASSLQGLLTYEQYF
size: .; V: TRBV2; J: TRBJ2-2; CDR3: CASRASGLRNTGELFF
size: .; V: TRBV4-1; J: TRBJ1-2; CDR3: CASSQDRGDYGYTF
size: .; V: TRBV5-6; J: TRBJ1-2; CDR3: CASSPDIYEVFTF
size: .; V: TRBV7-6; J: TRBJ2-7; CDR3: CASSAGTSEQYF
size: .; V: TRBV6-5; J: TRBJ1-2; CDR3: CASRPTGGYGYTF